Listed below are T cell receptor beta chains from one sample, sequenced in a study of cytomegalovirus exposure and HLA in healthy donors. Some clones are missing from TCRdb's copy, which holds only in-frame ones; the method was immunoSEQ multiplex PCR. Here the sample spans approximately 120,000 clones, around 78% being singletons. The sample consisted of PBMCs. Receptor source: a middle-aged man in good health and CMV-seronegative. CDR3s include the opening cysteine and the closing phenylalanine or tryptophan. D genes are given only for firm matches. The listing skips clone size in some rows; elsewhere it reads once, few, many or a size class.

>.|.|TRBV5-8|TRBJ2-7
CASSQRQATYEQYF
TGTGCCAGCAGCCAGAGACAGGCTACCTACGAGCAGTACTTC
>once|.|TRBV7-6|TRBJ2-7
CASSLGGDGIYEQYF
TGTGCCAGCAGCTTAGGCGGGGACGGTATCTACGAGCAGTACTTC
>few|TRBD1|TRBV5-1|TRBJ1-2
CASSPTGTRQGAEGYTF
TGCGCCAGCAGCCCCACTGGCACTAGACAGGGAGCGGAAGGCTACACCTTC
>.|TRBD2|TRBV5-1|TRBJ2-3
CASSSDSGGPADTQYF
TGCGCCAGCAGCTCGGATAGCGGGGGGCCGGCAGATACGCAGTATTTT
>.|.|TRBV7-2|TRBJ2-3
CASSLVGLADTQYF
TGTGCCAGCAGCTTAGTAGGGCTAGCGGATACGCAGTATTTT
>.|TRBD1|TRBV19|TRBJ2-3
CASSIDLLGQTTDTQYF
TGTGCCAGTAGTATAGATCTATTGGGACAGACCACAGATACGCAGTATTTT
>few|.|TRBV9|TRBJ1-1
CASSVATRGTEAFF
TGTGCCAGCAGCGTAGCTACAAGGGGCACTGAAGCTTTCTTT
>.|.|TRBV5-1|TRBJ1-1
CASSLQGNTEAFF
TGCGCCAGCAGCTTACAGGGAAACACTGAAGCTTTCTTT
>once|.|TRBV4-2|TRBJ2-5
CASSGTGQETQYF
TGTGCCAGCAGCGGAACAGGACAAGAGACCCAGTACTTC
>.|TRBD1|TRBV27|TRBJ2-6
CASRSGQLNSGANGLTF
TGTGCCAGCAGATCGGGACAGTTGAACTCTGGGGCCAACGGCCTGACTTTC
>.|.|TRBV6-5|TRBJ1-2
CASSYGSTGPIYGYTF
TGTGCCAGCAGTTACGGCTCGACAGGCCCCATCTATGGCTACACCTTC
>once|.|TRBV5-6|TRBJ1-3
CASSLSGKTAGNTIYF
TGTGCCAGCAGCTTGTCAGGCAAGACGGCTGGAAACACCATATATTTT
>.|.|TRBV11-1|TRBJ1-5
CASSKDGSNQPQHF
TGTGCCAGCAGCAAGGACGGGAGTAATCAGCCCCAGCATTTT
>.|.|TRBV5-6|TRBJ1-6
CASIGQNSYNSPLHF
TGTGCCAGCATAGGACAAAACTCCTATAATTCACCCCTCCACTTT
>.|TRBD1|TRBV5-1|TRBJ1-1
CASSRQGGTEAFF
TGCGCCAGCAGCCGACAGGGTGGCACTGAAGCTTTCTTT
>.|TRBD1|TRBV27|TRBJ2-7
CASSFTGGSYEQYF
TGTGCCAGCAGTTTTACAGGGGGTTCCTACGAGCAGTACTTC
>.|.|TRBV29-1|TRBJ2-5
CSVVGQGETQYF
TGCAGCGTTGTCGGCCAGGGGGAGACCCAGTACTTC